This T cell receptor (beta chain) was documented in a study of PD-L1 blockade in urothelial cancer. Study overall: Patients started atezolizumab in about 2014, 1,200 mg intravenously every 3 weeks. Previous chemotherapy exposure amounted to 0 to 3 regimens for patients. Blood drawn 3 weeks (second dose) and 6 weeks after treatment start was analyzed.

TCRdb's copy holds only in-frame clones and misses some; the assay was immunoSEQ multiplex PCR. The profile shows roughly 45,000 clones, more than 80% of them singletons. CDR3 length: 15 residues. CDR1 and CDR2 (germline): SGHKS, YYEKEE (reference sequence). V was clipped by 3 bases and J by 4 bases, with 16 bases between them. Stated time point: peripheral blood 6 weeks after treatment start. This rearrangement joins TRBV5-5 to TRBJ1-2; D is unclear. The sequences come from PBMCs, collected around atezolizumab (anti-PD-L1) treatment. This clonotype was obtained from a man aged 70-80 years with urothelial cancer. In nucleotides, the CDR3 is TGTGCCAGCAGCTCCATGGCCCTAGGGAGCTATGGCTACACCTTC. Its protein is CASSSMALGSYGYTF.